What follows are 3 T cell receptor beta chains derived from one specimen sequenced in a study of STAT3 mutations in large granular lymphocyte leukemia. Study results and limitations: At least one immunodominant TCR beta clonotype appeared in every T-cell large granular lymphocyte leukemia patient.

These TCRs' antigens remain unknown. Some clones are missing from TCRdb's copy, which holds only in-frame ones; the method was immunoSEQ multiplex PCR. This sample has about 9,100 clones; under 95% occur once, and the top ten carry over 65%. Sequencing was done on a sample of peripheral blood mononuclear cells. These receptors were taken from a man in his sixties with T-cell large granular lymphocyte leukemia. Some clones in this sample may be carry-over from other donors' samples.

The chain employs TRBV5-4 and TRBJ2-5, with 11 bases fitting TRBD2. The CDR3 extends over 15 amino acids. The germline V gene encodes CDR1 SGHNT and CDR2 YYREEE (reference sequence). Trimming took 4 bases from V and 4 from J; bases not matched to a gene: 6. The DNA of the CDR3 is TGTGCCAGCAGCCCACTAGCGGGAGAAGGAGAGACCCAGTACTTC. Its translation: CASSPLAGEGETQYF.

There are a few counts of this clone. The genes are TRBV6-1 and TRBJ2-1; tentatively, D is TRBD2 (5 bases). Germline V gives CDR1 MNHNS, CDR2 SASEGT. The CDR3 has 11 residues. Trimming pared 7 bases from V and 11 bases from J, leaving 12 bases between. CDR3 region: CASNGLPKQFF. CDR3 in DNA: TGTGCCAGCAATGGACTTCCCAAGCAGTTCTTC.

The V and J genes are TRBV19 and TRBJ1-5, with unresolved D. Germline V gene data show CDR1 as LNHDA and CDR2 as SQIVND (reference sequence). The CDR3 loop spans 12 amino acids. Trimming cost V 6 bases and J 4 bases, with 7 bases left between them. DNA for the CDR3: TGTGCCAGTAGGGCCTCTAATCAGCCCCAGCATTTT. This gives the protein CASRASNQPQHF.